This T cell receptor (beta chain) was found in a study of radiotherapy plus CTLA-4 blockade in lung cancer. Study at large: Of all patients, more than 15% responded objectively and 31% showed disease control. Study results and limitations: TCR clones originating in tumors grew in number in blood after radiotherapy plus ipilimumab.

V was clipped by 2 bases and J by 7 bases, with 14 bases between them. The germline V gene encodes CDR1 MNHEY and CDR2 SMNVEV (reference sequence). The CDR3 totals 14 residues. Points on this clone: Antigen unknown.

Only in-frame clones appear in the TCRdb table, and some are missing; sequencing was by immunoSEQ multiplex PCR. This table has roughly 90,000 clones, 85% to 90% appearing once. This clonotype was sampled from a human donor with non-small cell lung cancer that progressed on radiotherapy plus ipilimumab. The sequencing used peripheral blood, collected from a patient treated with radiotherapy plus ipilimumab. The chain has TRBV27 and TRBJ1-2; possible D gene TRBD1, 5 bases. In DNA, the CDR3 is TGTGCCAGCAGTTTAGACAGCCGGCGTAGTGGCTACACCTTC. Amino acid sequence: CASSLDSRRSGYTF.